The 21 T cell receptor beta chains below come from one sample, sequenced in a study of T cell responses to AZD1222 COVID-19 vaccine. Sequencing used immunoSEQ multiplex PCR; TCRdb keeps in-frame clones, though not all of them. The data show 90,000 to 100,000 clones, roughly 83% seen once. Specimen: peripheral blood, collected 28 days after the second AZD1222 dose. These receptors originate from an adult who received the AZD1222 COVID-19 vaccine.

The chain uses TRBV6-5 and TRBJ2-5; TRBD1 agrees at 7 bases. This CDR3 has 12 amino acids. Trimming took 10 bases from V and 5 from J; bases not matched to a gene: 7. Germline loops: CDR1 MNHEY, CDR2 SVGAGI. CDR3 nucleotides: TGTGCCACAAAGGGGGCGACGGAGACCCAGTACTTC. Its protein product is CATKGATETQYF.

CDR3 amino acids: CASSPTAGTGRGGYGYTF. The CDR3 coding sequence is TGCGCCAGCAGCCCGACCGCCGGGACAGGTAGAGGGGGCTATGGCTACACCTTC. The rearrangement links TRBV4-3 to TRBJ1-2; 8 bases align to TRBD1. The J segment lost 4 bases and the V segment lost 4 bases, leaving 17 bases of the junction unmatched. Germline V gene sequence: CDR1 LGHNA, CDR2 YSLEER. The CDR3 consists of 18 residues.

The chain joins TRBV2 to TRBJ1-2; unclear D gene. The CDR3 runs to 13 residues. Germline assignment: CDR1 SNHLY and CDR2 FYNNEI. V was shortened by 6 bases and J by 3 bases, with 11 bases between the two germline ends. CDR3 region: CASRVGSDYGYTF. DNA for the CDR3: TGTGCCAGCAGGGTCGGATCAGACTATGGCTACACCTTC.

The chain couples TRBV18 to TRBJ1-5; D remains unclear. V was pared by 3 bases and J by 2 bases, with 5 bases between. The CDR3 has 13 amino acids. Germline loops: CDR1 KGHSH, CDR2 LQKENI. In DNA, the CDR3 is TGTGCCAGCTCACCCGGGGGCAATCAGCCCCAGCATTTT. It yields the protein CASSPGGNQPQHF. Full variable domain (remainder filled in from reference TRBV18 and TRBJ1-5): NAGVMQNPRHLVRRRGQEARLRCSPMKGHSHVYWYRQLPEEGLKFMVYLQKENIIDESGMPKERFSAEFPKEGPSILRIQQVVRGDSAAYFCASSPGGNQPQHFGDGTRLSIL.

The CDR3, as DNA: TGTGCCAGCAGTTACTCCCTCAAGGGGGGCACTGAAGCTTTCTTT. Its translation: CASSYSLKGGTEAFF. The chain recombines TRBV6-5 with TRBJ1-1, with D possibly matching TRBD1 (6 bases). This CDR3 is 15 amino acids long. V was clipped by 0 bases and J by 4 bases, with 12 bases between them. From germline, CDR1 is MNHEY and CDR2 SVGAGI.

V usage is TRBV11-3 and J usage is TRBJ2-3; D not resolved. V lost 1 base, J lost 5 bases, and 16 bases lay in between. Germline values: CDR1 SGHNT, CDR2 YENEEA. The CDR3 length is 16 residues. CDR3: CASSLVGTASQDTQYF. CDR3 DNA: TGTGCCAGCAGCTTAGTTGGAACGGCGAGTCAAGATACGCAGTATTTT.

The rearrangement links TRBV14 to TRBJ2-1; D gene uncertain. Germline CDR1 and CDR2: SGHDN and FVKESK. Trimming pared 3 bases from V and 10 bases from J, leaving 7 bases between. The CDR3 has 11 amino acids. CDR3 sequence: CASSQGLEQFF. The CDR3, as DNA: TGTGCCAGCAGCCAGGGTTTAGAGCAGTTCTTC.

The gene calls are TRBV3-1 (or the pseudogene TRBV3-2) and TRBJ1-1; tentatively, D is TRBD1 (5 bases). Germline CDR1 LGHDT, CDR2 YNNKEL (reference sequence). V lost 4 bases to trimming and J lost 5 bases, with 8 bases between them. The CDR3 has 12 residues. The CDR3: CASSLEGTEAFF. CDR3 DNA: TGTGCCAGCAGCCTTGAGGGGACTGAAGCTTTCTTT.

The J gene is TRBJ1-5, the V gene TRBV11-2; D is unresolved. The CDR3 is made up of 13 amino acids. Germline values: CDR1 SGHAT, CDR2 FQNNGV. V was cut by 0 bases and J by 6 bases, with 6 bases left in between. This CDR3 reads CASSLDFGQPQHF. The CDR3 DNA reads as TGTGCCAGCAGCTTAGATTTTGGTCAGCCCCAGCATTTT.

This clone was found once. V is TRBV20-1 and J is TRBJ2-7, with 9 bases fitting TRBD1. Germline lookup yields CDR1 DFQATT and CDR2 SNEGSKA (reference sequence). V shed 3 bases and J 4 bases; nucleotides not matched to a gene: 16. This CDR3 contains 17 residues. CDR3 in DNA: TGCAGTGCTAGTGATCTAGGACAGGGGTTTAGTCGGTACGAGCAGTACTTC. The encoded protein is CSASDLGQGFSRYEQYF.

CDR3 amino acids: CASSERLGASGYTF. CDR3 coding DNA: TGTGCCAGCAGTGAACGATTGGGGGCCAGTGGCTACACCTTC. The chain combines TRBV2 with TRBJ1-2, with D possibly TRBD1 on 6 matching bases. The germline V gene encodes CDR1 SNHLY and CDR2 FYNNEI. The CDR3 extends over 14 amino acids. Trimming removed 2 bases from V and 7 bases from J, with 14 bases in between.

The V and J genes are TRBV3-1 (or the pseudogene TRBV3-2) and TRBJ2-1; D remains unclear. This CDR3 contains 11 residues. Trimming removed 4 bases from V and 5 bases from J, with 3 bases in between. CDR1 LGHDT and CDR2 YNNKEL come from the germline V gene (reference sequence). This CDR3 is CASSRHNEQFF. The CDR3 nucleotides read TGTGCCAGCAGCCGGCACAATGAGCAGTTCTTC.

The chain is built from TRBV6-1 and TRBJ1-2; D gene uncertain. Germline V gives CDR1 MNHNS, CDR2 SASEGT. The V end was cut by 1 base, the J end by 2 bases, with 8 bases between. There are 14 residues in the CDR3. The CDR3 is CASSEGSFNYGYTF. CDR3 bases: TGTGCCAGCAGTGAAGGCAGCTTCAACTATGGCTACACCTTC.

The V and J genes are TRBV4-2 and TRBJ1-1, with TRBD1 matching 7 bases. V was pared by 7 bases and J by 5 bases, with 7 bases of the junction left unmatched. Per germline, CDR1 LGHNA and CDR2 YNFKEQ. The CDR3 loop spans 13 amino acids. The CDR3 DNA follows: TGTGCCAGCACCACAGGGGTTCGTACTGAAGCTTTCTTT. This encodes CASTTGVRTEAFF.

This chain links TRBV7-2 with TRBJ1-2; possible D gene TRBD1, 6 bases. V lost 5 bases to trimming and J lost 7 bases, with 17 bases between them. Germline CDR1 and CDR2: SGHTA and FQGNSA. The CDR3 is 14 amino acids. The CDR3 region has the DNA TGTGCCAGCAGCCGGGGGGGGCAGGGACGTGGCTACACCTTC. Translated: CASSRGGQGRGYTF.

This clone was detected only a few times. The CDR3 DNA is TGTGCCAGTAGCAGGGGGCAAGAGACCCAGTACTTC. Translating gives CASSRGQETQYF. The V and J genes are TRBV19 and TRBJ2-5; 7 bases are shared with TRBD1. Germline CDR1 and CDR2: LNHDA and SQIVND (reference sequence). V lost 6 bases to trimming and J lost 2 bases; unmatched junction nucleotides: 0. The CDR3 spans 12 residues.

The V gene is TRBV11-1, the J gene TRBJ2-5; no clear D gene. The CDR3 runs to 12 residues. The V end lost 5 bases, the J end lost 5 bases, and 9 bases lay between the germline ends. Germline loops: CDR1 SGHAT, CDR2 FQDESV (reference sequence). The CDR3 loop reads CASSPPQETQYF. The CDR3 nucleotides are TGTGCCAGCAGCCCACCTCAGGAGACCCAGTACTTC.

This clone came up once. This chain connects TRBV18 to TRBJ1-1; 8 nucleotides agree with TRBD1. The germline V gene has CDR1 KGHSH and CDR2 LQKENI. V trimming: 3 bases; J trimming: 7 bases; junction bases outside the gene matches: 4. The CDR3 runs 13 residues. CDR3 sequence (DNA): TGTGCCAGCTCACCCGGGGACAGGTATGAAGCTTTCTTT. This sequence encodes CASSPGDRYEAFF.

The chain has TRBV24-1 and TRBJ2-1, with 9 positions matching TRBD1. The V segment lost 4 bases and the J segment 4 bases; nucleotides outside the gene matches: 7. The CDR3 spans 16 residues. Germline values: CDR1 KGHDR, CDR2 SFDVKD. The CDR3 reads CATSEEDRGLYNEQFF. As DNA, the CDR3 is TGTGCCACCAGTGAGGAGGACAGGGGACTTTACAATGAGCAGTTCTTC.

The genes are TRBV4-3 and TRBJ2-7, with D possibly TRBD1 on 6 matching bases. V lost 1 base to trimming and J lost 0 bases, with 10 bases between them. This CDR3 comprises 15 residues. Germline CDR1 LGHNA, CDR2 YSLEER. The CDR3, as DNA: TGCGCCAGCAGCCAAGCAACAGGGAGCTCCTACGAGCAGTACTTC. This translates into CASSQATGSSYEQYF.

The V call is TRBV7-9, the J call TRBJ2-7, with TRBD1 matching 9 bases. J was trimmed by 2 bases and V by 4 bases; bases with no gene match: 6. This CDR3 is 15 amino acids long. Germline CDR1 reads SEHNR; CDR2 reads FQNEAQ (reference sequence). For the CDR3, the DNA is TGTGCCAGCAGCTCCTTCCGGGACAGGGCCTACGAGCAGTACTTC. Amino acids: CASSSFRDRAYEQYF.